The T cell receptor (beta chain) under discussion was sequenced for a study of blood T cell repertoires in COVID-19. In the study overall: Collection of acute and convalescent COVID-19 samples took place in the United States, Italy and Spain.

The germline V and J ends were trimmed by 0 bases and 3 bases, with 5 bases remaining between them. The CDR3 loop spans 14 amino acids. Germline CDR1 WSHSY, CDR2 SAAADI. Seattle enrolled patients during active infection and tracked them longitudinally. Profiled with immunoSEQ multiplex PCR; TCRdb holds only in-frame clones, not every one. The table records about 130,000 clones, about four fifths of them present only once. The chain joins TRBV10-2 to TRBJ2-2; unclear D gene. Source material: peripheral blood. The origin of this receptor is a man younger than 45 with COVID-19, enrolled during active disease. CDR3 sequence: CASSESSHTGELFF. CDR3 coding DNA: TGCGCCAGCAGTGAGTCCTCCCACACCGGGGAGCTGTTTTTT.